The 24 T cell receptor beta chains given below trace back to one sample, sequenced in a study of blood T cell repertoires in COVID-19 (dated by TCRdb to the early 2020s). The library was obtained by the immunoSEQ multiplex PCR assay. This immuneACCESS table, as held by TCRdb, lists in-frame sequences with V and J called but not all clones. Of the missing ones, under half trace to an unresolved V gene in checked studies; the others have no known cause. For this sample there are 150,000 or so clones; roughly 90% appear just once. The ten most abundant clones make up 1.2% of the sample. Material for sequencing was PBMCs or T cells enriched from blood (not recorded which). These receptors were obtained from a woman aged 25 to 39 with acute COVID-19.

The chain has TRBV7-2 and TRBJ2-1; TRBD1 might be the D (5 bases). Between the trimmed V and J ends, which lost 4 bases and 6 bases, there was a span of 10 bases. This CDR3 region has 13 residues. Germline-derived CDR1 and CDR2 are SGHTA and FQGNSA. The CDR3 sequence: CASSSQGSNEQFF. The CDR3 DNA is TGTGCCAGCAGCTCCCAGGGATCCAATGAGCAGTTCTTC.

V is TRBV28 and J is TRBJ1-2; TRBD1 aligns across 7 bases. There are 12 residues in the CDR3. In germline, CDR1 is MDHEN, CDR2 SYDVKM. The CDR3 sequence is CAGAGGNYGYTF. The CDR3 bases are TGTGCAGGGGCAGGGGGTAACTATGGCTACACCTTC.

This clone was observed a single time. The chain is built from TRBV5-1 and TRBJ1-1; D is perhaps TRBD1 (6 bases). The V and J ends lost 2 bases and 6 bases respectively, with 11 bases between them. This CDR3 has 13 amino acids. From germline, CDR1 is SGHRS and CDR2 YFSETQ. The CDR3 region is CASSLQGTAEAFF. CDR3 bases: TGCGCCAGCAGCTTACAGGGAACAGCTGAAGCTTTCTTT. Full variable domain (rest looked up from reference TRBV5-1 and TRBJ1-1): KAGVTQTPRYLIKTRGQQVTLSCSPISGHRSVSWYQQTPGQGLQFLFEYFSETQRNKGNFPGRFSGRQFSNSRSEMNVSTLELGDSALYLCASSLQGTAEAFFGQGTRLTVV.

J is TRBJ2-7 and V is TRBV27; D is unclear. Germline CDR1 reads MNHEY; CDR2 reads SMNVEV (reference sequence). The CDR3 runs to 14 residues. Trimming removed 0 bases from V and 1 base from J, with 7 bases in between. CDR3 amino acids: CASSLSLVSYEQYF. The CDR3, as DNA: TGTGCCAGCAGTTTATCCCTAGTATCCTACGAGCAGTACTTC.

The CDR3 loop is CASRPLREQETQYF. In DNA form, the CDR3 reads TGTGCCAGCAGGCCACTCCGGGAACAAGAGACCCAGTACTTC. V usage is TRBV27 and J usage is TRBJ2-5; D perhaps matches TRBD2 (5 bases). V lost 6 bases and J lost 2, with 13 bases in between. Germline-derived CDR1 and CDR2 are MNHEY and SMNVEV (reference sequence). CDR3 size: 14 residues.

The chain uses TRBV28 and TRBJ1-2; no definite D call. Deletions cut 5 bases from V and 8 bases from J, with 21 bases between. The germline CDR1 and CDR2 sequences are MDHEN and SYDVKM. The CDR3 covers 15 residues. The CDR3 nucleotides read TGTGCCAGCAGTGCAAGTCGAGGAGCCCTAAGAGGCTACACCTTC. It encodes CASSASRGALRGYTF.

The chain links TRBV3-1 (or the pseudogene TRBV3-2) to TRBJ2-5, with D possibly being TRBD2 (5 bases). V lost 1 base and J 1 base, leaving 16 bases between the germline ends. The germline CDR1 and CDR2 sequences are LGHDT and YNNKEL (reference sequence). The CDR3 runs 17 residues. CDR3 DNA sequence: TGTGCCAGCAGCCAAGCGAAGTGGGAAGCGGTCCAAGAGACCCAGTACTTC. It encodes CASSQAKWEAVQETQYF.

The chain links TRBV28 to TRBJ1-2; D might be TRBD1 (5 bases). The ends were cut back, 2 bases at V and 10 bases at J, with 11 bases in the middle. CDR1 and CDR2 from the germline V gene are MDHEN and SYDVKM. This CDR3 region has 12 residues. Here the CDR3 DNA reads TGTGCCAGCAGTTTAAGGGGCTCCTACTACACCTTC. It is translated as CASSLRGSYYTF.

The rearrangement joins TRBV5-1 to TRBJ2-5, with D uncertain. The ends were cut back, 0 bases at V and 3 bases at J, with 6 bases in the middle. Germline V gives CDR1 SGHRS, CDR2 YFSETQ. The CDR3 length is 13 residues. The CDR3 is CASSLGPKETQYF. CDR3 DNA sequence: TGCGCCAGCAGCTTGGGTCCAAAAGAGACCCAGTACTTC.

The chain is built from TRBV29-1 and TRBJ2-7, with D perhaps TRBD1 (6 bases). V was cut by 3 bases and J by 1 base, with 10 bases left in between. The germline gives CDR1 SQVTM, CDR2 ANQGSEA. The CDR3 consists of 13 residues. This CDR3 reads CSVEVQGSYEQYF. The CDR3 DNA is TGCAGCGTTGAGGTACAGGGTTCCTACGAGCAGTACTTC.

V usage is TRBV5-1 and J usage is TRBJ2-3; 11 bases agree with TRBD2. Germline-derived CDR1 and CDR2 are SGHRS and YFSETQ. V lost 4 bases and J lost 6; bases outside the gene matches: 10. CDR3 length: 16 amino acids. Written as DNA, the CDR3 is TGCGCCAGCAGCCCGCAGTTAGCGGGAGGGCCTGATACGCAGTATTTT. Translation: CASSPQLAGGPDTQYF.

The gene calls are TRBV7-9 and TRBJ1-1; D gene unclear. CDR3 length: 13 residues. V gave up 5 bases and J gave up 4 bases, with 11 bases separating them. The germline CDR1 and CDR2 sequences are SEHNR and FQNEAQ (reference sequence). CDR3 loop: CASSTGVTTEAFF. CDR3 in DNA: TGTGCCAGCAGCACCGGGGTTACCACTGAAGCTTTCTTT. The variable domain in full, with the rest retrieved from reference TRBV7-9 and TRBJ1-1, is DTGVSQNPRHKITKRGQNVTFRCDPISEHNRLYWYRQTLGQGPEFLTYFQNEAQLEKSRLLSDRFSAERPKGSFSTLEIQRTEQGDSAMYLCASSTGVTTEAFFGQGTRLTVV.

This chain connects TRBV27 to TRBJ1-6; D not resolved. V lost 2 bases to trimming and J lost 7 bases, with 12 bases between them. This CDR3 has 15 amino acids. CDR1 is MNHEY, CDR2 SMNVEV, per germline (reference sequence). The chain's CDR3 is CASSLNAGSNSPLHF. Here the CDR3 DNA reads TGTGCCAGCAGTTTAAATGCCGGGAGCAATTCACCCCTCCACTTT.

The chain is built from TRBV7-9 and TRBJ2-1; maybe TRBD2 (5 bases). CDR1 and CDR2 from the germline V gene are SEHNR and FQNEAQ (reference sequence). The CDR3 is 14 residues long. V dropped 5 bases and J dropped 7 bases, with 15 bases sitting between them. The CDR3 protein is CASSPRDFGNEQFF. CDR3 nucleotide sequence: TGTGCCAGCAGCCCCCGGGATTTCGGAAATGAGCAGTTCTTC.

For the CDR3, the DNA is TGTGCCAGCAGACCGCCCCCTAGTCAGCCCCAGCATTTT. This encodes CASRPPPSQPQHF. The rearrangement uses TRBV7-9 and TRBJ1-5; unclear D gene. Trimming removed 6 bases at V and 6 bases at J, with 12 bases between. This CDR3 has 13 amino acids. The germline V gene has CDR1 SEHNR and CDR2 FQNEAQ (reference sequence).

V gene TRBV25-1 combines with J gene TRBJ2-1, with D perhaps TRBD2 (6 bases). V lost 11 bases and J lost 4, with 24 bases in between. Germline CDR1 is MGHDK and CDR2 is SYGVNS. This CDR3 spans 16 amino acids. As DNA, the CDR3 is TGTGCCCCCAACCCCTTCACTAGCAGCCCATACAATGAGCAGTTCTTC. This gives the protein CAPNPFTSSPYNEQFF.

The rearrangement links TRBV7-2 to TRBJ2-5; TRBD1 aligns across 8 bases. The CDR3 loop spans 16 amino acids. V dropped 1 base and J dropped 4; count of bases not matched to a gene: 8. Looked up from germline, CDR1 is SGHTA and CDR2 is FQGNSA. CDR3 protein: CASSLVGQGLSETQYF. Here the CDR3 DNA reads TGTGCCAGCAGCTTAGTAGGACAGGGATTGTCAGAGACCCAGTACTTC.

The rearrangement uses TRBV5-6 and TRBJ2-1; 11 positions match TRBD2. Germline V CDR1 and CDR2: SGHDT, YYEEEE. CDR3 length: 15 residues. The V and J ends lost 5 bases and 6 bases, in that order; junction bases with no gene match: 7. The DNA of the CDR3 is TGTGCCAGCAGGGCCGGGACTAGCGGACTCAATGAGCAGTTCTTC. Amino acids: CASRAGTSGLNEQFF.

The V and J genes are TRBV27 and TRBJ2-5; a weak D match, TRBD2 (7 bases). Per the germline V gene, CDR1 is MNHEY and CDR2 is SMNVEV (reference sequence). CDR3 size: 18 residues. Trimming pared 3 bases from V and 2 bases from J, leaving 22 bases between. The CDR3 region has the DNA TGTGCCAGCAGTTTTAGGGGGAGGGCCCTCGGGGATCAAGAGACCCAGTACTTC. Its protein is CASSFRGRALGDQETQYF.

This clone was recorded once. The chain couples TRBV10-3 to TRBJ1-4; 8 nucleotides line up with TRBD1. Unmatched junction bases numbered 6, after V lost 4 bases and J lost 5 bases. The germline V gene has CDR1 ENHRY and CDR2 SYGVKD. This CDR3 contains 15 residues. CDR3 DNA sequence: TGTGCCATCAGTGCTCAACAGGGGGTGAATGAAAAACTGTTTTTT. It specifies CAISAQQGVNEKLFF.

This clone was counted a few times. This chain connects TRBV6-5 to TRBJ2-1, with a tentative D call TRBD1 (5 bases). Germline CDR1 is MNHEY and CDR2 is SVGAGI. This CDR3 contains 13 residues. The V end lost 2 bases, the J end lost 3 bases, and 5 bases lay between the germline ends. CDR3 residues: CASSYRGYNEQFF. The CDR3 DNA reads TGTGCCAGCAGTTACAGGGGCTACAATGAGCAGTTCTTC.

The chain couples TRBV14 to TRBJ2-5; 7 bases align to TRBD1. The CDR3 covers 17 residues. Germline trimming cut 4 bases from V and 4 bases from J; bases unmatched to any gene: 15. Germline assignment: CDR1 SGHDN and CDR2 FVKESK. The CDR3 sequence is CASSLPEGQGVPETQYF. In DNA, the CDR3 is TGTGCCAGCAGCCTCCCTGAGGGGCAGGGGGTCCCAGAGACCCAGTACTTC. Drawing the rest from reference TRBV14 and TRBJ2-5, the complete variable domain is EAGVTQFPSHSVIEKGQTVTLRCDPISGHDNLYWYRRVMGKEIKFLLHFVKESKQDESGMPNNRFLAERTGGTYSTLKVQPAELEDSGVYFCASSLPEGQGVPETQYFGPGTRLLVL.

The chain carries TRBV18 and TRBJ1-4; perhaps TRBD1 as D (5 bases). CDR1 is KGHSH and CDR2 is LQKENI in the germline V gene. The CDR3 is made up of 15 amino acids. V lost 3 bases and J lost 4, with 12 bases in between. CDR3 region: CASSPRDASNEKLFF. The CDR3 DNA sequence: TGTGCCAGCTCACCGCGGGACGCCAGTAATGAAAAACTGTTTTTT.

This clone was picked up one time. V and J are TRBV7-2 and TRBJ2-7, with D tentatively TRBD2 (5 bases). CDR1 is SGHTA, CDR2 FQGNSA, per germline. The CDR3 has 15 residues. Deletions cut 3 bases from V and 0 bases from J, with 12 bases between. The CDR3 reads CASSFFSALSYEQYF. The CDR3 nucleotides read TGTGCCAGCAGCTTTTTTAGCGCTCTCTCCTACGAGCAGTACTTC.